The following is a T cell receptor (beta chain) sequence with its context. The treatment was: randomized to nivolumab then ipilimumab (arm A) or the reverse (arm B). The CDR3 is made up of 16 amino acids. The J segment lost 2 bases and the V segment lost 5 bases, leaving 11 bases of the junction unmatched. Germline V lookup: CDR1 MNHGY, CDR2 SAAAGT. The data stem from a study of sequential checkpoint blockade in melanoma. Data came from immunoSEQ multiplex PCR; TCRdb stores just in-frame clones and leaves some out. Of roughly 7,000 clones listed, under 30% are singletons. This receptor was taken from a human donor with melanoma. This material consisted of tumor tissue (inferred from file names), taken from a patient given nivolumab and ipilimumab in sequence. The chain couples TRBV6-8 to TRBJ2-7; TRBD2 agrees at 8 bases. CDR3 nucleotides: TGTGCCAGCAGTCCCGCTTCTATCGGGAGGGCCTACGAGCAGTACTTC. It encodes CASSPASIGRAYEQYF.